This T cell receptor (beta chain) appears in the sequencing data of a study of blood T cell repertoires in COVID-19. Overall study context: Acute and convalescent COVID-19 specimens originated in the United States, Italy and Spain.

The V segment lost 1 base and the J segment 2 bases; nucleotides outside the gene matches: 11. In germline, CDR1 is SGHDN, CDR2 FVKESK. This CDR3 spans 19 amino acids. The table came from immunoSEQ multiplex PCR; TCRdb's copy has only in-frame clones and leaves some out. The sample carries almost 400,000 clones, over 75% recorded once. The clonotype originates from a woman in her sixties with COVID-19, enrolled during active disease. Material for sequencing was peripheral blood. This chain connects TRBV14 to TRBJ2-3; 11 bases fit TRBD2. The CDR3 coding sequence is TGTGCCAGCAGCCAAGTGGTATGTAGCGGGGGGGACTACACAGATACGCAGTATTTT. The encoded protein is CASSQVVCSGGDYTDTQYF.